Listed below are T cell receptor beta chains from one sample, sequenced in a study of blood T cell repertoires in COVID-19. Sequencing was performed with immunoSEQ multiplex PCR; in TCRdb, only in-frame clones are kept and a portion is missing. This table holds under 450,000 clones, about 88% found once. The sequenced sample was PBMCs or T cells enriched from blood (not recorded which). The receptors come from a woman aged 30 to 39 who had recovered from COVID-19. CDR3s include the opening cysteine and the closing phenylalanine or tryptophan. D genes are given only for firm matches. Clone size is shown for a subset of rows, as once, few, many or a class of expanded clone.

cdr3_length: 15
d_call: -
j_call: TRBJ2-7
v_call: TRBV14
clone_size: -
cdr3_nt: TGTGCCAGCAGCCAAGGACCGGGAAAGCTCCACGAGCAGTACTTC
cdr3_aa: CASSQGPGKLHEQYF

cdr3_length: 13
d_call: -
j_call: TRBJ1-2
v_call: TRBV6-5
clone_size: -
cdr3_nt: TGTGCCAGCACCCCACGGGATAACTATGGCTACACCTTC
cdr3_aa: CASTPRDNYGYTF

cdr3_length: 12
d_call: -
j_call: TRBJ2-1
v_call: TRBV5-1
clone_size: -
cdr3_nt: TGCGCCAGCAGCTTGGCTGGGAGGGAGCAGTTCTTC
cdr3_aa: CASSLAGREQFF

cdr3_length: 14
d_call: TRBD2
j_call: TRBJ2-5
v_call: TRBV6-2/TRBV6-3
clone_size: -
cdr3_nt: TGTGCCAGCAGCCAAGCGGGGGGAGCGGAGACCCAGTACTTC
cdr3_aa: CASSQAGGAETQYF

cdr3_length: 15
d_call: -
j_call: TRBJ1-2
v_call: TRBV19
clone_size: -
cdr3_nt: TGTGCCAGTAGTTCTGGGGGGAAAGCTAACTATGGCTACACCTTC
cdr3_aa: CASSSGGKANYGYTF

cdr3_length: 15
d_call: TRBD2
j_call: TRBJ2-7
v_call: TRBV4-1
clone_size: -
cdr3_nt: TGCGCCAGCAGCCAAGGAAGTGGACTAGCGTGGGAGCAGTACTTC
cdr3_aa: CASSQGSGLAWEQYF

cdr3_length: 16
d_call: TRBD1
j_call: TRBJ1-3
v_call: TRBV7-8
clone_size: -
cdr3_nt: TGTGCCAGCAGCCTCTGGACAGGGGGCGTCGGAAACACCATATATTTT
cdr3_aa: CASSLWTGGVGNTIYF

cdr3_length: 14
d_call: -
j_call: TRBJ1-1
v_call: TRBV9
clone_size: once
cdr3_nt: TGTGCCAGCAGCGTTATGGAGGGCGGCACTGAAGCTTTCTTT
cdr3_aa: CASSVMEGGTEAFF

cdr3_length: 14
d_call: TRBD1
j_call: TRBJ2-7
v_call: TRBV24-1
clone_size: few
cdr3_nt: TGTGCCACCAGCCCTGGACAGGGGAATTACGAGCAGTACTTC
cdr3_aa: CATSPGQGNYEQYF

cdr3_length: 14
d_call: -
j_call: TRBJ2-7
v_call: TRBV19
clone_size: -
cdr3_nt: TGTGCCAGTAGTTACCGACACGTCTCCTACGAGCAGTACTTC
cdr3_aa: CASSYRHVSYEQYF

cdr3_length: 14
d_call: -
j_call: TRBJ2-5
v_call: TRBV7-6
clone_size: -
cdr3_nt: TGTGCCAGCAGCTTAATGTACTATCAAGAGACCCAGTACTTC
cdr3_aa: CASSLMYYQETQYF

cdr3_length: 18
d_call: TRBD2
j_call: TRBJ2-1
v_call: TRBV24-1
clone_size: -
cdr3_nt: TGTGCCACCAGTGGCAAGCGGGGGGACCTCTCTGTCCGCAATGAGCAGTTCTTC
cdr3_aa: CATSGKRGDLSVRNEQFF

cdr3_length: 14
d_call: -
j_call: TRBJ2-2
v_call: TRBV9
clone_size: -
cdr3_nt: TGTGCCAGCAGCGTGGACAACCCCACCGGGGAGCTGTTTTTT
cdr3_aa: CASSVDNPTGELFF

cdr3_length: 15
d_call: TRBD1
j_call: TRBJ2-2
v_call: TRBV4-1
clone_size: -
cdr3_nt: TGCGCCAGCAGCCCGGGACAGGGGTACGTCGGGGAGCTGTTTTTT
cdr3_aa: CASSPGQGYVGELFF

cdr3_length: 17
d_call: -
j_call: TRBJ2-7
v_call: TRBV7-6
clone_size: -
cdr3_nt: TGTGCCAGCAGCAGCTCCCCCGGGGGGCGCGACCCCTACGAGCAGTACTTC
cdr3_aa: CASSSSPGGRDPYEQYF

cdr3_length: 16
d_call: TRBD2
j_call: TRBJ2-1
v_call: TRBV7-9
clone_size: -
cdr3_nt: TGTGCCAGCAGCTTAGCTAGCGGGAGATTTTACAATGAGCAGTTCTTC
cdr3_aa: CASSLASGRFYNEQFF

cdr3_length: 15
d_call: TRBD1
j_call: TRBJ2-5
v_call: TRBV6-5
clone_size: -
cdr3_nt: TGTGCCAGCAGTTTCGGACAGGGCGCCAGAGAGACCCAGTACTTC
cdr3_aa: CASSFGQGARETQYF

cdr3_length: 16
d_call: TRBD1
j_call: TRBJ1-1
v_call: TRBV5-1
clone_size: -
cdr3_nt: TGCGCCAGCAGGAGGGGGTCAGGGACAGGGTTGGGTGAAGCTTTCTTT
cdr3_aa: CASRRGSGTGLGEAFF

cdr3_length: 14
d_call: -
j_call: TRBJ1-2
v_call: TRBV19
clone_size: -
cdr3_nt: TGTGCCAGTATGTCCGACAGCCTAAGGTATGGCTACACCTTC
cdr3_aa: CASMSDSLRYGYTF

cdr3_length: 14
d_call: TRBD2
j_call: TRBJ2-7
v_call: TRBV5-6
clone_size: -
cdr3_nt: TGTGCCAGCAGCATAAGCGGGAGCGAGCACGAGCAGTACTTC
cdr3_aa: CASSISGSEHEQYF

cdr3_length: 13
d_call: -
j_call: TRBJ2-7
v_call: TRBV5-1
clone_size: -
cdr3_nt: TGCGCCAGCAGCTCGTCAGGGGTCTACGAGCAGTACTTC
cdr3_aa: CASSSSGVYEQYF

cdr3_length: 15
d_call: -
j_call: TRBJ2-1
v_call: TRBV5-1
clone_size: -
cdr3_nt: TGCGCCAGCAGCTTGACTAGCTTCTTCTACAATGAGCAGTTCTTC
cdr3_aa: CASSLTSFFYNEQFF

cdr3_length: 13
d_call: TRBD1
j_call: TRBJ1-1
v_call: TRBV3-1/TRBV3-2
clone_size: few
cdr3_nt: TGTGCCAGCAGCTTTACAGGGGGCACTGAAGCTTTCTTT
cdr3_aa: CASSFTGGTEAFF

cdr3_length: 15
d_call: -
j_call: TRBJ1-4
v_call: TRBV5-1
clone_size: few
cdr3_nt: TGCGCCAGCCAGGGACGAGGGGGAATTAATGAAAAACTGTTTTTT
cdr3_aa: CASQGRGGINEKLFF

cdr3_length: 14
d_call: TRBD1
j_call: TRBJ1-3
v_call: TRBV2
clone_size: few
cdr3_nt: TGTGCCAGCCGTTGGACAGGCTCTGGAAACACCATATATTTT
cdr3_aa: CASRWTGSGNTIYF